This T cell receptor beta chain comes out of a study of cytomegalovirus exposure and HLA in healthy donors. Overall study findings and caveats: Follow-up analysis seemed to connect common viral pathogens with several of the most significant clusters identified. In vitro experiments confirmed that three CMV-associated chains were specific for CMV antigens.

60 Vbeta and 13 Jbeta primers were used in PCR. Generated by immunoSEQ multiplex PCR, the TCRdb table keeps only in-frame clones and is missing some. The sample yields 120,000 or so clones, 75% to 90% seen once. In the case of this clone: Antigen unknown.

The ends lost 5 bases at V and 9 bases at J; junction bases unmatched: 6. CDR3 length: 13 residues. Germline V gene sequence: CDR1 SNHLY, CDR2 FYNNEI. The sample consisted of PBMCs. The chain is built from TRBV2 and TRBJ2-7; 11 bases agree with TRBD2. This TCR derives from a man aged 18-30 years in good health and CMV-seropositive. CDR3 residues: CASSQLAGDVQYF. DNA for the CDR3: TGTGCCAGCAGTCAACTAGCGGGGGATGTGCAGTACTTC.